Below are 26 T cell receptor beta chains sequenced from a single sample in a study of vaccination effects on CD4 cells after COVID-19. Profiling relied on immunoSEQ multiplex PCR, and the TCRdb table lists in-frame clones only, not all of them. This table has 55,000 to 90,000 clones, 73% appearing once. These receptors have no identified antigens. Antigen-specific CD4+ T cells were expanded with viral peptide pools in the ViraFEST assay before sequencing. At the end of 10 days of culture, CD4+ T cells were isolated. SARS-CoV-2 infection was confirmed by PCR in the person between March and December 2020. The source material was CD4+ T cells from PBMCs cultured with HIV peptides, sampled before COVID-19 vaccination. Subset in this sample: HIV-1 Nef peptide pool negative control/reference culture. These receptors all come from a human donor who had a prior SARS-CoV-2 infection.

This chain links TRBV9 with TRBJ2-1; D might be TRBD1 (5 bases). Germline V CDR1 and CDR2: SGDLS, YYNGEE. The CDR3 length is 16 residues. V was cut by 3 bases and J by 0 bases, with 13 bases left in between. This CDR3 reads CASSETAFGSYNEQFF. CDR3 nucleotide sequence: TGTGCCAGCAGCGAGACAGCCTTTGGCTCCTACAATGAGCAGTTCTTC.

J is TRBJ2-7 and V is TRBV15; 11 positions agree with TRBD2. CDR1 is LNHNV and CDR2 is YYDKDF in the germline V gene (reference sequence). The CDR3 totals 17 residues. The V and J ends lost 0 bases and 3 bases, in that order; junction bases with no gene match: 7. DNA for the CDR3: TGTGCCACCAGCAGAGATTATGTCCTAGCGGGAGGCTACGAGCAGTACTTC. Translated: CATSRDYVLAGGYEQYF. Full variable domain (rest looked up from reference TRBV15 and TRBJ2-7): DAMVIQNPRYQVTQFGKPVTLSCSQTLNHNVMYWYQQKSSQAPKLLFHYYDKDFNNEADTPDNFQSRRPNTSFCFLDIRSPGLGDTAMYLCATSRDYVLAGGYEQYFGPGTRLTVT.

As regards this clone: Other DNA sequences within the sample encode an identical CDR3. The rearrangement joins TRBV15 to TRBJ2-3; D is perhaps TRBD1 or TRBD2 (5 bases each). This CDR3 has 15 amino acids. Germline-derived CDR1 and CDR2 are LNHNV and YYDKDF (reference sequence). Deletions cut 1 base from V and 2 bases from J, with 10 bases between. The CDR3 region is CATSRGGGLTDTQYF. In DNA, the CDR3 is TGTGCCACCAGCAGAGGTGGGGGTCTCACAGATACGCAGTATTTT.

This clone has a single count. The chain couples TRBV6-5 to TRBJ1-1; no reliable D call. The V gene's germline CDR1 is MNHEY and CDR2 SVGAGI. V was pared by 2 bases and J by 2 bases, with 9 bases between. The CDR3 loop spans 14 amino acids. The CDR3 spells CASSYRDPNTEAFF. The CDR3 nucleotides are TGTGCCAGCAGTTACCGTGACCCTAACACTGAAGCTTTCTTT.

The gene calls are TRBV5-6 and TRBJ2-3; possible D gene TRBD1, 6 bases. The CDR3 loop spans 14 amino acids. V lost 4 bases to trimming and J lost 2 bases, with 11 bases between them. Germline loops: CDR1 SGHDT, CDR2 YYEEEE. The CDR3 sequence: CASSATGPTDTQYF. In nucleotides, the CDR3 is TGTGCCAGCAGCGCGACAGGACCCACAGATACGCAGTATTTT.

V gene TRBV10-3 combines with J gene TRBJ2-3; TRBD2 is a possible D gene (6 bases). V lost 4 bases and J 2 bases, leaving 10 bases between the germline ends. The CDR3 has 14 amino acids. In germline, CDR1 is ENHRY, CDR2 SYGVKD. CDR3 coding DNA: TGTGCCATCAGTGGGGCGGGGCTCACAGATACGCAGTATTTT. Translated: CAISGAGLTDTQYF.

The CDR3 loop reads CASSPAGASEQFF. The CDR3, as DNA: TGTGCCAGCAGCCCAGCGGGAGCGAGTGAGCAGTTCTTC. The chain links TRBV7-9 to TRBJ2-1; 8 bases match TRBD2. J gave up 9 bases and V 5 bases, and 6 bases lay outside the gene matches. Germline CDR1 reads SEHNR; CDR2 reads FQNEAQ (reference sequence). This CDR3 spans 13 amino acids.

The chain joins TRBV4-3 to TRBJ2-1; TRBD2 might be the D (6 bases). V gave up 0 bases and J gave up 10 bases, with 16 bases separating them. There are 15 residues in the CDR3. Germline V gives CDR1 LGHNA, CDR2 YSLEER. The CDR3 is CASSQDSAPGDEQFF. The CDR3 DNA sequence: TGCGCCAGCAGCCAAGATAGTGCTCCGGGGGACGAGCAGTTCTTC.

This clone was seen a few times. This CDR3 is CASSPRQVLSGNTIYF. The CDR3 coding sequence is TGTGCCAGCTCACCAAGGCAGGTTCTTTCTGGAAACACCATATATTTT. The chain carries TRBV18 and TRBJ1-3; unclear D gene. CDR1 and CDR2 (germline): KGHSH, LQKENI. Trimming took off 2 bases at V and 1 base at J, with 12 bases between the two ends. The CDR3 sequence is 16 residues long.

This chain joins TRBV7-6 and TRBJ2-1; 9 nucleotides match TRBD2. CDR3 length equals 16 residues. Trimming removed 5 bases from V and 4 bases from J; junction bases left unmatched: 9. The germline CDR1 and CDR2 sequences are SGHVS and FNYEAQ. The CDR3 here is CASSPVFAGGYNEQFF. For the CDR3, the DNA is TGTGCCAGCAGCCCTGTTTTTGCGGGAGGGTACAATGAGCAGTTCTTC.

The chain combines TRBV5-1 with TRBJ1-2, with TRBD1 as a possible D gene (5 bases). CDR3 length equals 15 residues. CDR1 is SGHRS and CDR2 is YFSETQ in the germline V gene. Between the trimmed V and J ends, which lost 4 bases and 6 bases, there was a span of 19 bases. CDR3 nucleotide sequence: TGCGCCAGCAGCCCCGGAGTTTTGGGGGTCCATGGCTACACCTTC. This translates into CASSPGVLGVHGYTF.

The chain couples TRBV7-2 to TRBJ1-2; 9 bases align to TRBD1. Germline V CDR1 and CDR2: SGHTA, FQGNSA. With V trimmed by 1 base and J by 4 bases, 4 bases remained unmatched. This CDR3 spans 15 amino acids. The CDR3 reads CASSLGTGAFYGYTF. The CDR3 DNA is TGTGCCAGCAGCTTAGGGACAGGGGCTTTCTATGGCTACACCTTC.

The chain carries TRBV24-1 and TRBJ2-3; 7 nucleotides line up with TRBD1. The CDR3 sequence is 17 residues long. The germline gives CDR1 KGHDR, CDR2 SFDVKD. J lost 0 bases, V lost 3 bases, and 8 bases had no gene match. The CDR3 nucleotides are TGTGCCACCAGTGATACCCGGACAGGCTATAGCACAGATACGCAGTATTTT. Encoded protein: CATSDTRTGYSTDTQYF.

The sample holds a few counts of this clone. The chain carries TRBV6-9 and TRBJ1-2, with D perhaps matching TRBD1 (5 bases). The CDR3 covers 13 residues. Between the trimmed V and J ends, which lost 5 bases and 8 bases, there was a span of 15 bases. The germline V gene has CDR1 MNHGY and CDR2 SVAAGI. The DNA for the CDR3 is TGTGCCAGCAGTAACCCTCGGGGCGGCGGCTACACCTTC. Residues: CASSNPRGGGYTF.

V and J are TRBV19 and TRBJ2-7; D is possibly TRBD1 (6 bases). CDR3 length: 18 amino acids. The V gene lost 3 bases and the J gene lost 0 bases, with 21 bases spanning the gap. CDR1 and CDR2 (germline): LNHDA, SQIVND (reference sequence). CDR3 sequence reads: CASSIQVDRPLSSYEQYF. CDR3 coding DNA: TGTGCCAGTAGTATCCAAGTCGACAGGCCGCTAAGCTCCTACGAGCAGTACTTC. Variable domain in full (rest from reference TRBV19 and TRBJ2-7): DGGITQSPKYLFRKEGQNVTLSCEQNLNHDAMYWYRQDPGQGLRLIYYSQIVNDFQKGDIAEGYSVSREKKESFPLTVTSAQKNPTAFYLCASSIQVDRPLSSYEQYFGPGTRLTVT.

This clone was recorded a few times. This chain uses TRBV7-6 with TRBJ2-5; D may be TRBD1 or TRBD2 (5 bases each). Trimming shortened V by 2 bases and J by 5 bases, and 15 bases separated the two germline ends. The germline gives CDR1 SGHVS, CDR2 FNYEAQ. The CDR3 is made up of 15 amino acids. Here the CDR3 reads CASSLTVQGGETQYF. The CDR3 region has the DNA TGTGCCAGCAGCTTAACGGTGCAGGGCGGGGAGACCCAGTACTTC. The full variable domain, its missing parts supplied by reference TRBV7-6 and TRBJ2-5, is GAGVSQSPRYKVTKRGQDVALRCDPISGHVSLYWYRQALGQGPEFLTYFNYEAQQDKSGLPNDRFSAERPEGSISTLTIQRTEQRDSAMYRCASSLTVQGGETQYFGPGTRLLVL.

This chain joins TRBV6-1 and TRBJ2-1; 11 bases are a match to TRBD2. CDR3 size: 15 residues. V dropped 2 bases and J dropped 4; count of bases not matched to a gene: 1. CDR1 and CDR2 from the germline V gene are MNHNS and SASEGT. The CDR3 is CASSELAGGYNEQFF. The CDR3 DNA reads TGTGCCAGCAGTGAACTAGCGGGGGGATACAATGAGCAGTTCTTC.

This clone was seen only a few times. The chain employs TRBV9 and TRBJ2-7; D may be TRBD1 (6 bases). Germline CDR1 SGDLS, CDR2 YYNGEE. V was shortened by 0 bases and J by 0 bases, with 13 bases between the two germline ends. The CDR3 has 16 amino acids. This chain's CDR3 is CASSVGVRGNSYEQYF. The CDR3 DNA reads as TGTGCCAGCAGCGTAGGTGTCAGGGGTAACTCCTACGAGCAGTACTTC.

The chain has TRBV6-1 and TRBJ2-7, with a tentative D call TRBD1 (5 bases). Between the trimmed V and J ends, which lost 2 bases and 3 bases, there was a span of 14 bases. The CDR3 sequence is 15 residues long. Germline V CDR1 and CDR2: MNHNS, SASEGT. Written as DNA, the CDR3 is TGTGCCAGCAGTGAAAGGGGATCGCGATTCTACGAGCAGTACTTC. This translates into CASSERGSRFYEQYF.

J is TRBJ1-4 and V is TRBV12-1. TRBV12-1 is marked as a pseudogene. CDR3 length: 13 amino acids. The chain's CDR3 is CASSFLSSRKLFF. CDR3 nucleotide sequence: TGTGCCAGCAGCTTTCTTTCGAGTCGGAAACTGTTTTTT.

V is TRBV18 and J is TRBJ2-7; 8 bases map to TRBD2. Losses at the gene ends were 6 bases for V and 3 bases for J; bases not matched to a gene: 13. The germline V gene encodes CDR1 KGHSH and CDR2 LQKENI. The CDR3 has 16 amino acids. CDR3 nucleotide sequence: TGTGCCAGCTCCCCAACGCTAGCGGGTCACCTCTACGAGCAGTACTTC. Protein product: CASSPTLAGHLYEQYF.

The V gene is TRBV28, the J gene TRBJ2-2; weak D call: TRBD2 (6 bases). Trimming took off 5 bases at V and 4 bases at J, with 17 bases between the two ends. Germline V CDR1 and CDR2: MDHEN, SYDVKM. The CDR3 spans 16 residues. The CDR3 spells CASSAHGGSSTGELFF. The CDR3 DNA reads as TGTGCCAGCAGTGCGCACGGGGGATCTTCCACCGGGGAGCTGTTTTTT. Full variable domain (remainder filled in from reference TRBV28 and TRBJ2-2): DVKVTQSSRYLVKRTGEKVFLECVQDMDHENMFWYRQDPGLGLRLIYFSYDVKMKEKGDIPEGYSVSREKKERFSLILESASTNQTSMYLCASSAHGGSSTGELFFGEGSRLTVL.

CDR3 region: CASSPGQRGITEAFF. The CDR3 DNA is TGTGCCAGCAGCCCAGGACAGCGGGGAATCACTGAAGCTTTCTTT. This chain uses TRBV14 with TRBJ1-1, with a tentative D call TRBD1 (6 bases). Germline loops: CDR1 SGHDN, CDR2 FVKESK. The CDR3 loop spans 15 amino acids. Trimming took off 4 bases at V and 4 bases at J, with 16 bases between the two ends.

The chain employs TRBV10-3 and TRBJ2-1, with 13 positions matching TRBD2. In germline, CDR1 is ENHRY, CDR2 SYGVKD. V lost 4 bases to trimming and J lost 8 bases; unmatched junction nucleotides: 11. The CDR3 is 17 residues long. Here the CDR3 DNA reads TGTGCCATCAGTGGAACTAGCGGGAGGGCCCTCGTCGATGAGCAGTTCTTC. Protein: CAISGTSGRALVDEQFF.

The chain has TRBV11-3 and TRBJ2-3, with 8 bases matching TRBD2. Germline-derived CDR1 and CDR2 are SGHNT and YENEEA. The CDR3 is 18 amino acids. V lost 1 base to trimming and J lost 0 bases; unmatched junction nucleotides: 9. CDR3 region: CASSLGYSSGPSTDTQYF. The CDR3 bases are TGTGCCAGCAGCTTAGGCTACTCTAGCGGGCCTAGCACAGATACGCAGTATTTT.

The sample holds one count of this clone. The rearrangement joins TRBV5-1 to TRBJ2-1, with 11 nucleotides matching TRBD2. V lost 0 bases to trimming and J lost 6 bases; unmatched junction nucleotides: 2. Germline values: CDR1 SGHRS, CDR2 YFSETQ. The length of the CDR3 is 15 residues. CDR3 coding DNA: TGCGCCAGCAGCTTGGGGCTAGCGGGGGGCAATGAGCAGTTCTTC. This encodes CASSLGLAGGNEQFF. Combining the CDR3 with reference TRBV5-1 and TRBJ2-1 gives the whole variable domain KAGVTQTPRYLIKTRGQQVTLSCSPISGHRSVSWYQQTPGQGLQFLFEYFSETQRNKGNFPGRFSGRQFSNSRSEMNVSTLELGDSALYLCASSLGLAGGNEQFFGPGTRLTVL.